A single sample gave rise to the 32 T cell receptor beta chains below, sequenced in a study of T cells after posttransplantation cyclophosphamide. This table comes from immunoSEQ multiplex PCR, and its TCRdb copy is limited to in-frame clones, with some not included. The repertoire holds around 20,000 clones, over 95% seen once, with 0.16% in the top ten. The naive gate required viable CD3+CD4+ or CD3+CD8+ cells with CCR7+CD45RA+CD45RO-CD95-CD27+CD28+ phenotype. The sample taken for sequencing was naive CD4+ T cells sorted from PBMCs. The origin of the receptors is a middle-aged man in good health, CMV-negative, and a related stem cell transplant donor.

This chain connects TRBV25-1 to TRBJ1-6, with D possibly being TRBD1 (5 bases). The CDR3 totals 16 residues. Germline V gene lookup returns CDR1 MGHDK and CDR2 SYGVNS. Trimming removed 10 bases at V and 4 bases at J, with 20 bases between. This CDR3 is CAIHGGRGKYNSPLHF. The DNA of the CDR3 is TGTGCCATCCACGGGGGGAGGGGCAAGTATAATTCACCCCTCCACTTT.

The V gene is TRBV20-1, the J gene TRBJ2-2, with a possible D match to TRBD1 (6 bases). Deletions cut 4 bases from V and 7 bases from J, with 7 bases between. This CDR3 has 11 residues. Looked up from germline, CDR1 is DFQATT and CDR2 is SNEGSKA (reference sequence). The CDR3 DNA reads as TGCAGTGCTACAGGGGTCGGGGAGCTGTTTTTT. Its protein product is CSATGVGELFF.

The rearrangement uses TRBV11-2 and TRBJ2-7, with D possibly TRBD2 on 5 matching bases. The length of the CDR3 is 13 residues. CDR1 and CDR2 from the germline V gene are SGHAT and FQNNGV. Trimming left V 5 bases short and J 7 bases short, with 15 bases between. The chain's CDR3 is CASSPAGLREQYF. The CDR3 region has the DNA TGTGCCAGCAGCCCCGCGGGTCTCCGGGAGCAGTACTTC. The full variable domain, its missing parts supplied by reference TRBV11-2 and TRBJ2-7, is EAGVAQSPRYKIIEKRQSVAFWCNPISGHATLYWYQQILGQGPKLLIQFQNNGVVDDSQLPKDRFSAERLKGVDSTLKIQPAKLEDSAVYLCASSPAGLREQYFGPGTRLTVT.

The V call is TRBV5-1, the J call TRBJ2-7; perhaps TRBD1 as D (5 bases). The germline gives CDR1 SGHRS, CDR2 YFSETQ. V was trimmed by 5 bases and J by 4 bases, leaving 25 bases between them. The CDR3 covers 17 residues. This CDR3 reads CASSLSPAGSQIYEQYF. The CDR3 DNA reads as TGCGCCAGCAGTTTAAGTCCCGCAGGGTCGCAGATATACGAGCAGTACTTC.

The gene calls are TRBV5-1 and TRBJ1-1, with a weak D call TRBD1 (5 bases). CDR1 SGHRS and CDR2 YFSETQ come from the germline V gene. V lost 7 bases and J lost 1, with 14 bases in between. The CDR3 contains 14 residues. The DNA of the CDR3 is TGCGCCAGCGTCAAGGGGAATCCGAACACTGAAGCTTTCTTT. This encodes CASVKGNPNTEAFF.

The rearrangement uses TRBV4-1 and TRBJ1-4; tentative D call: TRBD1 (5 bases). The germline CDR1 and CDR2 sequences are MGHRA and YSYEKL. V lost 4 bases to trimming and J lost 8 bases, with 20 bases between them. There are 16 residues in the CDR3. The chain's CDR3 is CASSRGRRGSPEKLFF. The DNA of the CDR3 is TGCGCCAGCAGCCGCGGAAGGAGGGGTTCTCCCGAAAAACTGTTTTTT.

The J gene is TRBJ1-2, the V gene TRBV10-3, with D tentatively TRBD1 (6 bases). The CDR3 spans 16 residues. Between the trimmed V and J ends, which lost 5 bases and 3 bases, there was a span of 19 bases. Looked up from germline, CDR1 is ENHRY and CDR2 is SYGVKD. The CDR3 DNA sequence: TGTGCCATCAGTTCAGGAAACTGGGACAAGGACTATGGCTACACCTTC. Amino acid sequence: CAISSGNWDKDYGYTF.

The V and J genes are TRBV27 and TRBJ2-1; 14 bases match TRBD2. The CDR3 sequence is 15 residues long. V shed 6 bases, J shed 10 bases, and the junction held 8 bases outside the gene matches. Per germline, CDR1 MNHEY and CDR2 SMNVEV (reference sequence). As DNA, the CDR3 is TGTGCCAGCAGACAGCCGGGACTAGCGGGAGTGGAGCAGTTCTTC. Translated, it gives CASRQPGLAGVEQFF.

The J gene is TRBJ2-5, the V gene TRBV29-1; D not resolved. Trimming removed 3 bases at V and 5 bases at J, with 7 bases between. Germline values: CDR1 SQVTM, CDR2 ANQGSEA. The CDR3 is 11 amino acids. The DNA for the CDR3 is TGCAGCGTTGAGGCAATCGAGACCCAGTACTTC. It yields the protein CSVEAIETQYF. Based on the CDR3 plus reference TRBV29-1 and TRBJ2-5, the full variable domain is SAVISQKPSRDICQRGTSLTIQCQVDSQVTMMFWYRQQPGQSLTLIATANQGSEATYESGFVIDKFPISRPNLTFSTLTVSNMSPEDSSIYLCSVEAIETQYFGPGTRLLVL.

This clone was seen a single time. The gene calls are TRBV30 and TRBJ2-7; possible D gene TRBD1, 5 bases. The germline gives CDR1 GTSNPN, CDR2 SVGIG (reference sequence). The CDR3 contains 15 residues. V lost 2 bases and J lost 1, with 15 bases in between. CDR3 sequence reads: CAWSRDSDPSYEQYF. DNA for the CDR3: TGTGCCTGGAGTCGCGACAGTGACCCATCCTACGAGCAGTACTTC.

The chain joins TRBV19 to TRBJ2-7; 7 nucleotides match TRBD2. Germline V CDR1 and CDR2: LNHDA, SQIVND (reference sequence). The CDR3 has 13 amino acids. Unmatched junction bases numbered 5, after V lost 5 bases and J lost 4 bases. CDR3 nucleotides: TGTGCCAGTAGTGCCCCGGGGGGTTACGAGCAGTACTTC. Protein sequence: CASSAPGGYEQYF.

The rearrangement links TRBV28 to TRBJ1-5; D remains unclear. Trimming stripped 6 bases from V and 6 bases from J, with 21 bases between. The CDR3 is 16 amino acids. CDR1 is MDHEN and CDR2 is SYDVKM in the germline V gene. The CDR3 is CASSRKGLMGGQPQHF. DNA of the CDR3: TGTGCCAGCAGCAGAAAAGGACTGATGGGCGGTCAGCCCCAGCATTTT.

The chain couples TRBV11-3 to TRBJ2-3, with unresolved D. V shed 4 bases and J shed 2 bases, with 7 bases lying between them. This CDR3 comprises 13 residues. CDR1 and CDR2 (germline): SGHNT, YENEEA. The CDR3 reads CASSYPNTDTQYF. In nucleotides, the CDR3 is TGTGCCAGCAGCTACCCTAACACAGATACGCAGTATTTT.

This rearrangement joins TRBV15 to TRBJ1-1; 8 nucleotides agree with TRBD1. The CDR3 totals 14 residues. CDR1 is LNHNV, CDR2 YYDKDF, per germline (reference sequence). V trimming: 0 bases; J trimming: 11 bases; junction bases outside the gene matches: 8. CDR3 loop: CATSREAGGDNAFF. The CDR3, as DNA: TGTGCCACCAGCAGAGAGGCAGGGGGCGACAATGCTTTCTTT.

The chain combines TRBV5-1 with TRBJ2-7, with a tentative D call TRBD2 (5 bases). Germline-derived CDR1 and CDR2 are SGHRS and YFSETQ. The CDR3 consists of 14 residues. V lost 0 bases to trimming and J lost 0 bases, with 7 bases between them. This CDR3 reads CASSLVGSSYEQYF. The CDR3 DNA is TGCGCCAGCAGCTTGGTGGGGAGCTCCTACGAGCAGTACTTC.

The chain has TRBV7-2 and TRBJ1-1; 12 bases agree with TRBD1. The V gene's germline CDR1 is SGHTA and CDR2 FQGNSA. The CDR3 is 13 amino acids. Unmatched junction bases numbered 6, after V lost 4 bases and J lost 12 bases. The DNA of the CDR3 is TGTGCCAGCAGCTATGGGACAGGGGGCGCGACTTTCTTT. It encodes CASSYGTGGATFF.

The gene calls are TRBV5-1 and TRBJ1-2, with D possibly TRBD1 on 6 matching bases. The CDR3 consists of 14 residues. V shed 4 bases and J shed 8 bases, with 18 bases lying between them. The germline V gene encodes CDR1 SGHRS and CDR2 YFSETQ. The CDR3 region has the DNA TGCGCCAGCAGCGCGACCGCCTCACAGGGAGGCTACACCTTC. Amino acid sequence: CASSATASQGGYTF.

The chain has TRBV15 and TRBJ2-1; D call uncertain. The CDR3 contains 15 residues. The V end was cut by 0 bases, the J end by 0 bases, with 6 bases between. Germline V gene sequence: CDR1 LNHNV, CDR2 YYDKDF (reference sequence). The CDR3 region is CATSRERSSYNEQFF. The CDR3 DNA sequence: TGTGCCACCAGCAGAGAAAGGAGCTCCTACAATGAGCAGTTCTTC.

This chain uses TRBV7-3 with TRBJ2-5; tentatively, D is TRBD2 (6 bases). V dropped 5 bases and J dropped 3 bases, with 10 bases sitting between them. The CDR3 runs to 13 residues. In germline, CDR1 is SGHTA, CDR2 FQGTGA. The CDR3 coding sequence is TGTGCCAGCAGCCCGCCGGGGGAAGAGACCCAGTACTTC. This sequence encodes CASSPPGEETQYF.

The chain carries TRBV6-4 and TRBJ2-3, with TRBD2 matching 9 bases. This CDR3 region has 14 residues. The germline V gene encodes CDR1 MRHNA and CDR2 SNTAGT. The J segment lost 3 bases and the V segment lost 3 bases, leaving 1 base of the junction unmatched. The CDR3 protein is CASSEGLATDTQYF. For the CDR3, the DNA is TGTGCCAGCAGTGAGGGACTAGCAACAGATACGCAGTATTTT.

CDR3 nucleotide sequence: TGTGCCAGCAGGGGGCTGGCCTATGGCTACACCTTC. Its protein is CASRGLAYGYTF. J is TRBJ1-2 and V is TRBV2, with D possibly being TRBD1 (5 bases). The V and J ends lost 6 bases and 4 bases respectively, with 9 bases between them. This CDR3 region has 12 residues. The germline gives CDR1 SNHLY, CDR2 FYNNEI.

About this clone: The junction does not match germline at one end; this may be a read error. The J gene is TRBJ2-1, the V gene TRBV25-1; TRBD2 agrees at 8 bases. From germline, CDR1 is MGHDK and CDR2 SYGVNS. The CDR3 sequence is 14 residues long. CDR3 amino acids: CDSSEYRAGAEQFF. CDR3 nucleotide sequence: TGTGACAGCAGTGAATATCGAGCGGGAGCTGAGCAGTTCTTC. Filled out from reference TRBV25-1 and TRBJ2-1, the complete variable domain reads EADIYQTPRYLVIGTGKKITLECSQTMGHDKMYWYQQDPGMELHLIHYSYGVNSTEKGDLSSESTVSRIRTEHFPLTLESARPSHTSQYLCDSSEYRAGAEQFFGPGTRLTVL.

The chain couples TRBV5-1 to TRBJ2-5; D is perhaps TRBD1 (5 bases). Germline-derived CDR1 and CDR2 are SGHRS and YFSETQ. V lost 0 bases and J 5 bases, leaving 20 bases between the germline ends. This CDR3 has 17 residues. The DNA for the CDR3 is TGCGCCAGCAGCTTGGGAACGACGATCGGCAGGGATGAGACCCAGTACTTC. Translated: CASSLGTTIGRDETQYF.

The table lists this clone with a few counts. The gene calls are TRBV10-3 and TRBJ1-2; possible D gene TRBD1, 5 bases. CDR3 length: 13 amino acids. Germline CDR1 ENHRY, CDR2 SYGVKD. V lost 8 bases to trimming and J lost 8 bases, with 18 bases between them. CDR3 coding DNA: TGTGCCATCCTGGGCCTCGTCGGGGGAGGCTACACCTTC. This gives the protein CAILGLVGGGYTF.

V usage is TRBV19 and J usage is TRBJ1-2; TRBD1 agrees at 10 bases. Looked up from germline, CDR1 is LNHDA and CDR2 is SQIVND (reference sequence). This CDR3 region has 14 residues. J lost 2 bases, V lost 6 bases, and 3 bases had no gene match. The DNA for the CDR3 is TGTGCCAGTAGCCGGGACAGGGGAAACTATGGCTACACCTTC. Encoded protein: CASSRDRGNYGYTF.

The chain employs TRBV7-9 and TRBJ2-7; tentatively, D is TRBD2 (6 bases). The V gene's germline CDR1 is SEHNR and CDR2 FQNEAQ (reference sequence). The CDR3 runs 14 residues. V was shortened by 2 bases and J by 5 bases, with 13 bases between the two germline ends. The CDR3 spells CASSLTGASDEQYF. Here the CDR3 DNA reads TGTGCCAGCAGCTTAACGGGAGCTTCGGACGAGCAGTACTTC.

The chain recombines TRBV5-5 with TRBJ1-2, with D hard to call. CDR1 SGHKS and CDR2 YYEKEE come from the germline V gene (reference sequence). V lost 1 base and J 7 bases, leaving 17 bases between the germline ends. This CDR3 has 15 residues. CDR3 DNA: TGTGCCAGCAGCTTGACCCCGGGATCGGAGGGTGGCTACACCTTC. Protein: CASSLTPGSEGGYTF. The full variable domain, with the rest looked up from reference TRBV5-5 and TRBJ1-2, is DAGVTQSPTHLIKTRGQQVTLRCSPISGHKSVSWYQQVLGQGPQFIFQYYEKEERGRGNFPDRFSARQFPNYSSELNVNALLLGDSALYLCASSLTPGSEGGYTFGSGTRLTVV.

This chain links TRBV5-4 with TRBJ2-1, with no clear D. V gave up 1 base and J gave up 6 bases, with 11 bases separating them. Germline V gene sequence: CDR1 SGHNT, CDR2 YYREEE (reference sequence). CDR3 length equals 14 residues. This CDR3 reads CASSLRVDPNEQFF. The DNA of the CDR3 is TGTGCCAGCAGCTTGCGGGTGGATCCCAATGAGCAGTTCTTC.

CDR3 residues: CASIMTSEGTGELFF. The CDR3 nucleotides read TGTGCCAGTATTATGACTAGCGAAGGAACCGGGGAGCTGTTTTTT. The rearrangement links TRBV19 to TRBJ2-2, with TRBD2 matching 8 bases. The CDR3 covers 15 residues. V shed 7 bases, J shed 5 bases, and the junction held 9 bases outside the gene matches. CDR1 is LNHDA, CDR2 SQIVND, per germline (reference sequence). The variable domain in full, with the rest retrieved from reference TRBV19 and TRBJ2-2, is DGGITQSPKYLFRKEGQNVTLSCEQNLNHDAMYWYRQDPGQGLRLIYYSQIVNDFQKGDIAEGYSVSREKKESFPLTVTSAQKNPTAFYLCASIMTSEGTGELFFGEGSRLTVL.

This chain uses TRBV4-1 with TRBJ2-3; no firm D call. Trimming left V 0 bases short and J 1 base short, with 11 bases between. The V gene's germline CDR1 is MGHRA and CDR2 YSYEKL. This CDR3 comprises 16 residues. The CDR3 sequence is CASSQDRAHGTDTQYF. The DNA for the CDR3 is TGCGCCAGCAGCCAAGACCGAGCTCATGGCACAGATACGCAGTATTTT.

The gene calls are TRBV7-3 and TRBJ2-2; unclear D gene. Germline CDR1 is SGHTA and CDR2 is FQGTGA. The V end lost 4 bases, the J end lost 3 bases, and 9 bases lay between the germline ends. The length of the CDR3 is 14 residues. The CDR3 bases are TGTGCCAGCAGCTCAAAGCTGTACACCGGGGAGCTGTTTTTT. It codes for CASSSKLYTGELFF.

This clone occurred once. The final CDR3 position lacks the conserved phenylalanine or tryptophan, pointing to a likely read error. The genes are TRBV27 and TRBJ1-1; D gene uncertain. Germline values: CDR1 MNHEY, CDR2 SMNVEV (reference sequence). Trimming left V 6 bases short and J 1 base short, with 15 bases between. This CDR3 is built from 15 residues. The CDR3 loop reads CASSPRAGRNTEAFL. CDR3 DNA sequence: TGTGCCAGCAGCCCTCGTGCGGGCCGGAACACTGAAGCTTTCCTT.